These 32 T cell receptor beta chains were all obtained from the same sample, sequenced in a study of T cells after yellow fever vaccination. TCRdb analysed the 5' RACE reads with MiXCR anew, one entry per CDR3 protein. The repertoire consists of about 550,000 distinct CDR3 sequences, with around 21% occurring once and the leading ten covering 14%. This specimen consisted of PBMCs, obtained 15 days after the yellow fever booster vaccination. Receptor source: a man under 40 who received the YFV17D yellow fever vaccine.

The chain recombines TRBV24-1 with TRBJ2-1; 11 bases match TRBD2. CDR1 is KGHDR and CDR2 is SFDVKD in the germline V gene. Trimming removed 4 bases from V and 8 bases from J; junction bases left unmatched: 9. The CDR3 consists of 16 residues. CDR3 bases: TGTGCCACCAGTGACTTAGATAGCGGGAGGGCCGATGAGCAGTTCTTC. Translating gives CATSDLDSGRADEQFF.

This clonotype was detected only a few times. The rearrangement joins TRBV5-5 to TRBJ1-1; 7 bases match TRBD1. The CDR3 is 15 residues long. The junction had 3 bases not matched to a gene; V was cut back by 0 bases and J by 1 base. CDR1 and CDR2 (germline): SGHKS, YYEKEE (reference sequence). The CDR3 DNA follows: TGTGCCAGCAGCTTGGTGGGACAGCCGAACACTGAAGCTTTCTTT. Protein sequence: CASSLVGQPNTEAFF.

The chain carries TRBV5-1 and TRBJ1-6, with D unresolved. Germline V gene data show CDR1 as SGHRS and CDR2 as YFSETQ. Trimming stripped 2 bases from V and 3 bases from J, with 3 bases between. This CDR3 contains 13 residues. In DNA form, the CDR3 reads TGCGCCAGCAGCTTCGGCTATAATTCACCCCTCCACTTT. This sequence encodes CASSFGYNSPLHF.

In this sample, this clonotype turned up many times. The chain has TRBV7-2 and TRBJ2-1; 7 nucleotides match TRBD2. There are 13 residues in the CDR3. From germline, CDR1 is SGHTA and CDR2 FQGNSA. Germline trimming cut 1 base from V and 6 bases from J; bases unmatched to any gene: 0. The CDR3 sequence: CASSLGTSNEQFF. The DNA of the CDR3 is TGTGCCAGCAGCTTAGGGACTAGCAATGAGCAGTTCTTC.

This clonotype was found a few times. This sequence joins TRBV7-2 and TRBJ1-1; no reliable D call. CDR1 is SGHTA and CDR2 is FQGNSA in the germline V gene. The CDR3 is made up of 15 amino acids. V was trimmed by 1 base and J by 1 base, leaving 10 bases between them. This chain's CDR3 is CASSLVSLGNTEAFF. For the CDR3, the DNA is TGTGCCAGCAGCTTAGTATCGTTAGGGAACACTGAAGCTTTCTTT.

The J gene is TRBJ2-7, the V gene TRBV28; D gene unclear. Trimming cost V 2 bases and J 1 base, with 12 bases left between them. Per germline, CDR1 MDHEN and CDR2 SYDVKM. This CDR3 is 15 amino acids long. The CDR3 loop is CASSLGGPPSYEQYF. Here the CDR3 DNA reads TGTGCCAGCAGTTTAGGCGGTCCTCCGTCCTACGAGCAGTACTTC.

This clonotype was seen only a few times. The DNA for the CDR3 is TGTGCCAGCAGTTACTTTCCCTATGCGAGCACCGGGGAGCTGTTTTTT. Translation gives CASSYFPYASTGELFF. The chain is built from TRBV6-5 and TRBJ2-2; no firm D call. V was shortened by 1 base and J by 4 bases, with 13 bases between the two germline ends. The CDR3 runs 16 residues. The germline gives CDR1 MNHEY, CDR2 SVGAGI.

The table lists this clonotype with a few counts. This rearrangement joins TRBV12-3 or TRBV12-4 to TRBJ2-2; D may be TRBD2 (6 bases). V gave up 6 bases and J gave up 8 bases, with 19 bases separating them. CDR3 size: 15 residues. In nucleotides, the CDR3 is TGTGCCAGCAGATTGTCGTCCGGGAGTGCTGGGGAGCTGTTTTTT. It translates to CASRLSSGSAGELFF.

V usage is TRBV20-1 and J usage is TRBJ2-3; 10 positions agree with TRBD2. The CDR3 extends over 15 amino acids. CDR1 and CDR2 (germline): DFQATT, SNEGSKA (reference sequence). J lost 5 bases, V lost 6 bases, and 11 bases had no gene match. This chain's CDR3 is CSAPELAGEGDTQYF. CDR3 bases: TGCAGTGCCCCCGAGCTAGCGGGAGAGGGAGATACGCAGTATTTT.

The chain joins TRBV20-1 to TRBJ2-3; 11 nucleotides agree with TRBD2. This CDR3 comprises 14 residues. The germline V gene has CDR1 DFQATT and CDR2 SNEGSKA (reference sequence). The junction had 5 bases not matched to a gene; V was cut back by 6 bases and J by 3 bases. The chain's CDR3 is CSAYLAGGTDTQYF. CDR3 nucleotide sequence: TGCAGTGCCTACCTAGCGGGAGGAACAGATACGCAGTATTTT.

This clonotype came up a few times. The V and J genes are TRBV5-1 and TRBJ2-7; D remains ambiguous. V was pared by 2 bases and J by 5 bases, with 14 bases between. CDR1 is SGHRS and CDR2 is YFSETQ in the germline V gene. The CDR3 length is 14 residues. The chain's CDR3 is CASSFTGPPDEQYF. The CDR3 bases are TGCGCCAGCAGCTTCACCGGGCCACCGGACGAGCAGTACTTC.

The V and J genes are TRBV18 and TRBJ2-7; D unresolved. Trimming took off 5 bases at V and 5 bases at J, with 19 bases between the two ends. The CDR3 loop spans 15 amino acids. The germline CDR1 and CDR2 sequences are KGHSH and LQKENI. The CDR3, as DNA: TGTGCCAGCTCAATGGGCCAACAAGCATCCCACGAGCAGTACTTC. Translated, it gives CASSMGQQASHEQYF.

This sequence joins TRBV28 and TRBJ2-5, with D possibly being TRBD2 (6 bases). CDR1 and CDR2 from the germline V gene are MDHEN and SYDVKM. CDR3 size: 15 residues. The V gene lost 4 bases and the J gene lost 6 bases, with 18 bases spanning the gap. CDR3 in DNA: TGTGCCAGCAGTTCGCCGGGGGTGGGTAGGCAGACCCAGTACTTC. Translating it yields CASSSPGVGRQTQYF.

The CDR3: CASRPGDSSQGEQFF. CDR3 nucleotide sequence: TGTGCCAGCAGGCCCGGGGACTCCTCCCAGGGGGAGCAGTTCTTC. The chain carries TRBV12-3 or TRBV12-4 and TRBJ2-1, with D perhaps being TRBD1 or TRBD2 (6 bases each). The V and J ends lost 6 bases and 10 bases respectively, with 22 bases between them. The CDR3 extends over 15 amino acids.

This clonotype was found a few times. This chain uses TRBV7-6 with TRBJ2-3; D could derive from TRBD1 or TRBD2 (5 bases each). CDR3 length: 13 amino acids. Germline CDR1 is SGHVS and CDR2 is FNYEAQ. The germline V and J ends were trimmed by 5 bases and 4 bases, with 10 bases remaining between them. The CDR3 nucleotides are TGTGCCAGCAGCGGGGGTGCCGCAGATACGCAGTATTTT. Amino acid sequence: CASSGGAADTQYF. Together with reference TRBV7-6 and TRBJ2-3, the CDR3 gives the full variable domain: GAGVSQSPRYKVTKRGQDVALRCDPISGHVSLYWYRQALGQGPEFLTYFNYEAQQDKSGLPNDRFSAERPEGSISTLTIQRTEQRDSAMYRCASSGGAADTQYFGPGTRLTVL.

This clonotype was counted between two and nine times. The genes are TRBV20-1 and TRBJ2-7, with 7 nucleotides matching TRBD2. CDR3 length: 14 amino acids. Germline CDR1 reads DFQATT; CDR2 reads SNEGSKA (reference sequence). The CDR3: CSTKRREPSYEQYF. CDR3 nucleotide sequence: TGCAGCACCAAGCGGCGGGAGCCCTCCTACGAGCAGTACTTC.

V usage is TRBV5-6 and J usage is TRBJ2-2; 8 bases match TRBD1. Trimming at V came to 4 bases and at J to 4 bases, leaving 12 bases not matched to a gene. The CDR3 is made up of 17 amino acids. From germline, CDR1 is SGHDT and CDR2 YYEEEE. The CDR3 region has the DNA TGTGCCAGCAGCCTGACCCTGACAGGGGCCTCCACCGGGGAGCTGTTTTTT. Protein product: CASSLTLTGASTGELFF.

The chain combines TRBV6-2 or TRBV6-3 with TRBJ2-7; 9 bases match TRBD2. Trimming cost V 8 bases and J 3 bases; bases outside gene matches: 8. The CDR3 is 14 residues long. CDR1 MNHEY and CDR2 SVGEGT come from the germline V gene. In DNA form, the CDR3 reads TGTGCCAGCCAAGATAGCGGGAGAAACTACGAGCAGTACTTC. It is translated as CASQDSGRNYEQYF.

There are a few counts of this clonotype. The V call is TRBV7-2, the J call TRBJ2-5; 9 nucleotides agree with TRBD2. In germline, CDR1 is SGHTA, CDR2 FQGNSA. The CDR3 sequence is 17 residues long. V shed 5 bases, J shed 5 bases, and the junction held 15 bases outside the gene matches. This CDR3 is CASSPPRGGRVGETQYF. CDR3 DNA sequence: TGTGCCAGCAGCCCCCCCCGGGGCGGGAGGGTTGGGGAGACCCAGTACTTC.

The rearrangement uses TRBV29-1 and TRBJ2-5; D possibly corresponds to TRBD1 (6 bases). The CDR3 runs to 13 residues. The germline V gene has CDR1 SQVTM and CDR2 ANQGSEA. Trimming cost V 2 bases and J 4 bases, with 11 bases left between them. The CDR3 DNA reads as TGCAGCGTTGAACCAGGGGTTGGAGAGACCCAGTACTTC. Protein sequence: CSVEPGVGETQYF.

This rearrangement joins TRBV7-9 to TRBJ2-5; tentative D call: TRBD2 (8 bases). Germline V lookup: CDR1 SEHNR, CDR2 FQNEAQ (reference sequence). The V end lost 5 bases, the J end lost 5 bases, and 18 bases lay between the germline ends. The CDR3 is 15 amino acids. The CDR3 coding sequence is TGTGCCAGCAGCCCCGGGGGGGGACAGCAGGAGACCCAGTACTTC. Its translation: CASSPGGGQQETQYF.

This chain links TRBV28 with TRBJ2-1; D gene unclear. Per germline, CDR1 MDHEN and CDR2 SYDVKM. V was cut by 3 bases and J by 0 bases, with 12 bases left in between. The CDR3 runs 16 residues. Here the CDR3 reads CASSFRRKSSYNEQFF. In DNA, the CDR3 is TGTGCCAGCAGTTTCAGGCGTAAGAGCTCCTACAATGAGCAGTTCTTC.

This clonotype has only a few counts. V is TRBV10-3 and J is TRBJ2-3; D gene unclear. Germline V CDR1 and CDR2: ENHRY, SYGVKD. This CDR3 spans 13 amino acids. Trimming stripped 5 bases from V and 3 bases from J, with 9 bases between. CDR3 nucleotide sequence: TGTGCCATCAGTACGCTACCTACAGATACGCAGTATTTT. Its translation is CAISTLPTDTQYF.

This clonotype appeared a single time. CDR3 region: CASSRRGRVSDTQYF. As DNA, the CDR3 is TGTGCCAGCAGTCGCCGTGGGAGGGTGTCGGATACGCAGTATTTT. The chain recombines TRBV27 with TRBJ2-3, with TRBD2 matching 7 bases. The length of the CDR3 is 15 residues. The trim removed 5 bases at V and 6 bases at J, leaving 11 bases unmatched. Looked up from germline, CDR1 is MNHEY and CDR2 is SMNVEV (reference sequence).

The CDR3 here is CASSLAGVYYF. The CDR3 DNA follows: TGTGCCAGCAGCTTAGCCGGCGTATACTACTTC. The chain links TRBV7-8 to TRBJ2-7; the D is unclear. Trimming pared 0 bases from V and 13 bases from J, leaving 10 bases between. Looked up from germline, CDR1 is SGHVS and CDR2 is FQNEAQ. CDR3 size: 11 residues.

This clonotype was recorded a few times. J is TRBJ2-1 and V is TRBV7-2; 8 bases line up with TRBD2. There are 15 residues in the CDR3. Germline-derived CDR1 and CDR2 are SGHTA and FQGNSA. V lost 1 base and J lost 9; bases outside the gene matches: 8. The CDR3 nucleotides are TGTGCCAGCAGCTTAGTACTAGCGGCGGAGTTTGAGCAGTTCTTC. Residues: CASSLVLAAEFEQFF.

The sample holds a few counts of this clonotype. Here the CDR3 DNA reads TGTGCCAGCAGCTTAGGCCGGCGGGACCCCGCCGAGCAGTACTTC. Translation: CASSLGRRDPAEQYF. V gene TRBV13 combines with J gene TRBJ2-7; D may be TRBD2 (6 bases). This CDR3 region has 15 residues. Germline V lookup: CDR1 PRHDT, CDR2 FYEKMQ (reference sequence). V gave up 0 bases and J gave up 6 bases, with 15 bases separating them.

V usage is TRBV12-3 or TRBV12-4 and J usage is TRBJ2-4; D possibly corresponds to TRBD2 (5 bases). The V end was cut by 10 bases, the J end by 0 bases, with 10 bases between. The length of the CDR3 is 13 residues. The CDR3 DNA is TGTGCCAAGCCCGGGGTAGCCAAAAACATTCAGTACTTC. Translating it yields CAKPGVAKNIQYF.

In this sample, this clonotype turned up a few times. The CDR3 DNA sequence: TGTGCCAGCAGCTTTTGGGGCGCCTACAATGAGCAGTTCTTC. This translates into CASSFWGAYNEQFF. V usage is TRBV11-2 and J usage is TRBJ2-1, with a weak D call TRBD1 (5 bases). The CDR3 covers 14 residues. Germline CDR1 is SGHAT and CDR2 is FQNNGV. V lost 3 bases and J lost 2, with 8 bases in between. Based on the CDR3 plus reference TRBV11-2 and TRBJ2-1, the full variable domain is EAGVAQSPRYKIIEKRQSVAFWCNPISGHATLYWYQQILGQGPKLLIQFQNNGVVDDSQLPKDRFSAERLKGVDSTLKIQPAKLEDSAVYLCASSFWGAYNEQFFGPGTRLTVL.

J is TRBJ2-1 and V is TRBV20-1, with 10 bases that match TRBD2. Losses at the gene ends were 3 bases for V and 1 base for J; bases not matched to a gene: 9. The CDR3 is made up of 17 amino acids. Germline V gene sequence: CDR1 DFQATT, CDR2 SNEGSKA (reference sequence). CDR3 sequence reads: CSARALAGAGSYNEQFF. CDR3 nucleotides: TGCAGTGCTAGGGCGCTAGCGGGAGCAGGGTCCTACAATGAGCAGTTCTTC.

The rearrangement joins TRBV12-3 or TRBV12-4 to TRBJ2-1; TRBD2 matches at 11 bases. CDR3 size: 13 residues. With 6 bases clipped from V and 8 bases from J, the junction kept 3 bases outside the gene matches. The CDR3 DNA reads TGTGCCAGCAGCCGGGGACTAGCGGATGAGCAGTTCTTC. Protein: CASSRGLADEQFF.

This chain uses TRBV30 with TRBJ1-4; no firm D call. CDR1 is GTSNPN and CDR2 is SVGIG in the germline V gene (reference sequence). CDR3 length: 16 amino acids. V lost 3 bases and J 5 bases, leaving 19 bases between the germline ends. This CDR3 is CAWRPIMDAYNEKLFF. The DNA of the CDR3 is TGTGCCTGGAGACCCATAATGGACGCATACAATGAAAAACTGTTTTTT.